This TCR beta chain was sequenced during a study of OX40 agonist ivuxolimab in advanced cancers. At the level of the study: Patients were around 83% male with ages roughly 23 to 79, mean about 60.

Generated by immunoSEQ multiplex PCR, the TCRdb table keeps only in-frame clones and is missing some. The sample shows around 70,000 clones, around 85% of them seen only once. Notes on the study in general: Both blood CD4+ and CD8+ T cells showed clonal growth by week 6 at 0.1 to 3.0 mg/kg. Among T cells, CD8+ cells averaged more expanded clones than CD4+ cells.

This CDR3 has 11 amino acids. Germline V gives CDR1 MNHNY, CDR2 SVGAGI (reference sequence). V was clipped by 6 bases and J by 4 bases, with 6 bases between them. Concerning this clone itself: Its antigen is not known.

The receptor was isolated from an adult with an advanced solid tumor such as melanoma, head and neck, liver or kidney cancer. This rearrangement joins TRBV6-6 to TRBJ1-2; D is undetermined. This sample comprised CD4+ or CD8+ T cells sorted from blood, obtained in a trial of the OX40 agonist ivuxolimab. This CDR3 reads CASSSTYGYTF. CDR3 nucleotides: TGTGCCAGCAGCTCCACCTATGGCTACACCTTC.